This T cell receptor beta chain was documented in a study of T cell responses to AZD1222 COVID-19 vaccine. The J segment lost 4 bases and the V segment lost 5 bases, leaving 2 bases of the junction unmatched. Germline CDR1 MNHEY, CDR2 SVGAGI. CDR3 size: 13 residues. Clones were read by immunoSEQ multiplex PCR, and TCRdb kept only the in-frame ones, dropping some. The sample consists of 150,000 to 200,000 clones, about 91% of them appearing once. To note about this clone: The target antigen is unknown.

Whole-study results and caveats: Repertoires in all cases were sampled only once the peak T cell response had passed. White British donors predominated, females outnumbered males, and clonal diversity was possibly underestimated.

The chain employs TRBV6-5 and TRBJ1-2; TRBD1 agrees at 9 bases. Source: peripheral blood, taken 28 days after the second AZD1222 dose. The sequence derives from an adult who received the AZD1222 COVID-19 vaccine. The chain's CDR3 is CASSQTGGYGYTF. The CDR3 bases are TGTGCCAGCAGTCAGACAGGGGGCTATGGCTACACCTTC.